Below, 9 T cell receptor beta chains from the same sample are listed, as sequenced in a study of T cell responses to AZD1222 COVID-19 vaccine. Profiled with immunoSEQ multiplex PCR; TCRdb holds only in-frame clones, not every one. The repertoire holds 130,000 or so clones, with 90% as singletons. This specimen was peripheral blood, taken on day 0 of AZD1222 vaccination. These receptors were obtained from an adult in good health.

As concerns this clone: The same CDR3 can be traced to other DNA sequences in this sample. The chain carries TRBV5-6 and TRBJ1-4; 7 bases fit TRBD1. CDR3 length: 15 residues. V shed 4 bases and J 0 bases; nucleotides not matched to a gene: 3. The germline CDR1 and CDR2 sequences are SGHDT and YYEEEE. The chain's CDR3 is CASSLGTATNEKLFF. Here the CDR3 DNA reads TGTGCCAGCAGCCTTGGGACAGCAACTAATGAAAAACTGTTTTTT.

CDR3 in amino acids: CASSILRGRSYEQYF. In DNA form, the CDR3 reads TGTGCCAGTAGTATCCTACGGGGGAGGTCCTACGAGCAGTACTTC. J is TRBJ2-7 and V is TRBV19; D might be TRBD2 (6 bases). V was shortened by 3 bases and J by 1 base, with 13 bases between the two germline ends. This CDR3 has 15 residues. Germline CDR1 LNHDA, CDR2 SQIVND (reference sequence).

The V call is TRBV7-2, the J call TRBJ2-5, with 11 bases aligning to TRBD2. There are 17 residues in the CDR3. The junction had 12 bases not matched to a gene; V was cut back by 7 bases and J by 2 bases. Germline V gene lookup returns CDR1 SGHTA and CDR2 FQGNSA. In DNA form, the CDR3 reads TGTGCCAGCATCCGGACTAGCGGGCACGGAGGACAAGAGACCCAGTACTTC. This sequence encodes CASIRTSGHGGQETQYF.

The chain uses TRBV19 and TRBJ1-1; no reliable D call. Trimming stripped 8 bases from V and 1 base from J, with 11 bases between. The CDR3 extends over 13 amino acids. Germline V gene sequence: CDR1 LNHDA, CDR2 SQIVND (reference sequence). The CDR3 sequence: CASREGWNTEAFF. The CDR3 DNA reads as TGTGCCAGTCGCGAGGGTTGGAACACTGAAGCTTTCTTT. Using reference TRBV19 and TRBJ1-1 for the parts outside the CDR3, the full variable domain is DGGITQSPKYLFRKEGQNVTLSCEQNLNHDAMYWYRQDPGQGLRLIYYSQIVNDFQKGDIAEGYSVSREKKESFPLTVTSAQKNPTAFYLCASREGWNTEAFFGQGTRLTVV.

This chain uses TRBV5-6 with TRBJ2-1; D not certain. This CDR3 contains 14 residues. V shed 4 bases and J shed 0 bases, with 8 bases lying between them. Germline-derived CDR1 and CDR2 are SGHDT and YYEEEE. In nucleotides, the CDR3 is TGTGCCAGCAGCCAGATGAGCTCCTACAATGAGCAGTTCTTC. Translated: CASSQMSSYNEQFF.

The gene calls are TRBV27 and TRBJ2-7; 12 nucleotides agree with TRBD2. Germline assignment: CDR1 MNHEY and CDR2 SMNVEV (reference sequence). The CDR3 length is 16 residues. The junction had 9 bases not matched to a gene; V was cut back by 4 bases and J by 5 bases. The CDR3 is CASSSILAGGLDEQYF. DNA of the CDR3: TGTGCCAGCAGTTCGATACTAGCGGGAGGCCTCGACGAGCAGTACTTC.

V usage is TRBV6-2 or TRBV6-3 and J usage is TRBJ2-3, with a weak D call TRBD1 (5 bases). Germline CDR1 reads MNHEY; CDR2 reads SVGEGT. V gave up 2 bases and J gave up 2 bases, with 11 bases separating them. CDR3 length: 15 amino acids. CDR3 nucleotides: TGTGCCAGCAGTTACGGAGTGACAGACACAGATACGCAGTATTTT. It encodes CASSYGVTDTDTQYF.

The V call is TRBV30, the J call TRBJ2-7; D uncertain. CDR3 length: 13 residues. The germline CDR1 and CDR2 sequences are GTSNPN and SVGIG (reference sequence). With 3 bases removed from V and 6 bases from J, the gap between germline ends came to 15 bases. CDR3 region: CAWRTILWSEQYF. CDR3 in DNA: TGTGCCTGGAGGACGATACTATGGAGCGAGCAGTACTTC.

The V and J genes are TRBV29-1 and TRBJ1-1; 7 positions agree with TRBD1. The germline gives CDR1 SQVTM, CDR2 ANQGSEA. The junction had 1 base not matched to a gene; V was cut back by 3 bases and J by 0 bases. The CDR3 has 13 residues. The CDR3 loop is CSVDDRVNTEAFF. CDR3 in DNA: TGCAGCGTTGATGACAGGGTGAACACTGAAGCTTTCTTT.